What follows are 26 T cell receptor beta chains derived from one specimen sequenced in a study of CD8+CD57+ T cells in acquired aplastic anemia. In patients chosen for sequencing, flow cytometry had shown CD8+CD57+ cell expansion. Genomic DNA acted as the template from which TCR beta VDJ combination and CDR3 sequence profiling were carried out. TCRdb fed the reads into MiXCR, producing one record per CDR3 protein. Of around 430,000 distinct CDR3 sequences in the sample, around 30% were seen once. The sequencing sample was made of sorted CD4+, CD8+, or CD8+CD57+ T cells (not recorded which) from PBMCs. The origin of the receptors is a human donor with aplastic anemia.

CDR3 DNA sequence: TGTGCCAGCAGCATCAGGGGGACTGAAGCTTTCTTT. This translates into CASSIRGTEAFF. The chain couples TRBV7-3 to TRBJ1-1; 7 bases align to TRBD1. The CDR3 runs to 12 residues. V was clipped by 5 bases and J by 5 bases; unmatched bases: 2. The germline gives CDR1 SGHTA, CDR2 FQGTGA.

This clonotype was seen only a few times. This chain connects TRBV12-3 or TRBV12-4 to TRBJ1-5; TRBD1 aligns across 7 bases. V dropped 6 bases and J dropped 4; count of bases not matched to a gene: 9. The CDR3 covers 15 residues. In nucleotides, the CDR3 is TGTGCCAGCAGGCAAACAGGGACAGAAAATCAGCCCCAGCATTTT. Translation: CASRQTGTENQPQHF.

Remarks on this clonotype: It may be a read error: a sequence one base away is much more abundant. This chain connects TRBV20-1 to TRBJ1-2, with TRBD1 matching over 12 bases. Trimming cost V 5 bases and J 12 bases; bases outside gene matches: 13. Germline V gene lookup returns CDR1 DFQATT and CDR2 SNEGSKA (reference sequence). The CDR3 length is 14 residues. The CDR3 spells CSAVRGQGAEGHTF. The CDR3 coding sequence is TGCAGTGCTGTTCGGGGACAGGGGGCGGAAGGCCACACCTTC.

Many counts were recorded for this clonotype. This chain uses TRBV5-1 with TRBJ1-2; D might be TRBD1 (5 bases). V lost 0 bases and J lost 4, with 10 bases in between. The CDR3 contains 14 residues. Looked up from germline, CDR1 is SGHRS and CDR2 is YFSETQ. This CDR3 is CASSLGQSVYGYTF. The CDR3 DNA sequence: TGCGCCAGCAGCTTGGGACAGTCTGTCTATGGCTACACCTTC.

J is TRBJ2-5 and V is TRBV5-4; TRBD1 matches at 9 bases. The CDR3 is 14 residues long. J lost 3 bases, V lost 6 bases, and 6 bases had no gene match. CDR1 SGHNT and CDR2 YYREEE come from the germline V gene (reference sequence). CDR3 nucleotide sequence: TGTGCCAGCACCCCGACAGGGGGGGAAGAGACCCAGTACTTC. The encoded protein is CASTPTGGEETQYF. The full variable domain, in which reference TRBV5-4 and TRBJ2-5 provide the parts outside the CDR3, is ETGVTQSPTHLIKTRGQQVTLRCSSQSGHNTVSWYQQALGQGPQFIFQYYREEENGRGNFPPRFSGLQFPNYSSELNVNALELDDSALYLCASTPTGGEETQYFGPGTRLLVL.

This clonotype was seen a few times. The V call is TRBV6-1, the J call TRBJ2-5; no clear D. The CDR3 covers 14 residues. Germline V gene lookup returns CDR1 MNHNS and CDR2 SASEGT. Trimming pared 3 bases from V and 2 bases from J, leaving 10 bases between. CDR3 sequence reads: CASSDPWEQETQYF. The CDR3 DNA is TGTGCCAGCAGTGATCCCTGGGAACAAGAGACCCAGTACTTC.

Concerning this clonotype itself: A clone one base away is much larger, so this may be a read error. V gene TRBV19 combines with J gene TRBJ1-3, with 8 positions matching TRBD1. V gave up 9 bases and J gave up 8 bases; unmatched junction bases: 12. The CDR3 consists of 14 residues. Per the germline V gene, CDR1 is LNHDA and CDR2 is SQIVND (reference sequence). The CDR3 spells CASRQGHSGDTIYF. The CDR3 region has the DNA TGTGCCAGCAGACAGGGGCATTCAGGAGACACCATATATTTT.

This chain uses TRBV20-1 with TRBJ2-5; no clear D gene. V lost 2 bases and J lost 4, with 11 bases in between. Germline values: CDR1 DFQATT, CDR2 SNEGSKA (reference sequence). This CDR3 has 13 amino acids. CDR3 coding DNA: TGCAGTGCTAGATTGGGTAGCACAGAGACCCAGTACTTC. Translated, it gives CSARLGSTETQYF.

In this sample, this clonotype turned up a few times. The chain employs TRBV24-1 and TRBJ2-5; 12 bases match TRBD1. Germline lookup yields CDR1 KGHDR and CDR2 SFDVKD. V dropped 9 bases and J dropped 5; count of bases not matched to a gene: 3. The CDR3 contains 13 residues. CDR3: CATGTGGVETQYF. The CDR3 coding sequence is TGTGCCACCGGGACAGGGGGCGTGGAGACCCAGTACTTC.

Many counts were recorded for this clonotype. This rearrangement joins TRBV19 to TRBJ1-3, with D possibly matching TRBD1 (6 bases). Germline V lookup: CDR1 LNHDA, CDR2 SQIVND (reference sequence). The V end was cut by 10 bases, the J end by 0 bases, with 13 bases between. The CDR3 spans 14 residues. CDR3 sequence (DNA): TGTGCCACCACGGACAGAGGCTCTGGAAACACCATATATTTT. Translated: CATTDRGSGNTIYF.

The rearrangement links TRBV10-3 to TRBJ1-5; weak D call: TRBD1 (5 bases). From germline, CDR1 is ENHRY and CDR2 SYGVKD. The CDR3 totals 15 residues. V was shortened by 10 bases and J by 1 base, with 17 bases between the two germline ends. The DNA for the CDR3 is TGTGCCAGCAGGGAGGATGGTAGAAGCAATCAGCCCCAGCATTTT. Translation gives CASREDGRSNQPQHF.

The chain has TRBV29-1 and TRBJ2-7; possibly TRBD1 for D (6 bases). Germline V lookup: CDR1 SQVTM, CDR2 ANQGSEA. Trimming left V 2 bases short and J 3 bases short, with 17 bases between. This CDR3 is built from 15 residues. CDR3 region: CSVERAAGVGYEQYF. CDR3 in DNA: TGCAGCGTTGAACGGGCGGCAGGGGTGGGCTACGAGCAGTACTTC.

On this clonotype itself: A much more abundant neighbour one base away suggests this may be a read error. This rearrangement joins TRBV20-1 to TRBJ2-7, with unresolved D. V lost 3 bases and J 3 bases, leaving 9 bases between the germline ends. From germline, CDR1 is DFQATT and CDR2 SNEGSKA (reference sequence). The CDR3 totals 12 residues. CDR3 in amino acids: CSARVRSYEQYF. DNA for the CDR3: TGCAGTGCTAGGGTCAGGAGCTACGAGCAGTACTTC.

V and J are TRBV12-3 or TRBV12-4 and TRBJ1-6, with D uncertain. V lost 5 bases, J lost 9 bases, and 14 bases lay in between. The CDR3 has 14 amino acids. Written as DNA, the CDR3 is TGTGCCAGCAGTCTAGGCTCAGTTTTTTCACCCCTCCACTTT. As protein: CASSLGSVFSPLHF.

This clonotype was recorded many times. V usage is TRBV20-1 and J usage is TRBJ2-4, with a possible D match to TRBD1 (5 bases). The CDR3 extends over 14 amino acids. Trimming removed 2 bases from V and 7 bases from J, with 15 bases in between. Germline V gives CDR1 DFQATT, CDR2 SNEGSKA (reference sequence). The DNA of the CDR3 is TGCAGTGCTAGATATATCGGCAGGGTCAACATTCAGTACTTC. It yields the protein CSARYIGRVNIQYF.

This clonotype was recorded a few times. The chain uses TRBV20-1 and TRBJ1-1; D is unresolved. The germline CDR1 and CDR2 sequences are DFQATT and SNEGSKA (reference sequence). Deletions cut 1 base from V and 6 bases from J, with 15 bases between. The CDR3 spans 14 residues. The CDR3 DNA follows: TGCAGTGCTAGAGTCGGCAGCTCCCCCGCTGAAGCTTTCTTT. Its protein is CSARVGSSPAEAFF.

This clonotype occurred many times. The chain carries TRBV9 and TRBJ1-2; D gene uncertain. Between the trimmed V and J ends, which lost 0 bases and 8 bases, there was a span of 11 bases. This CDR3 contains 13 residues. Germline V gene sequence: CDR1 SGDLS, CDR2 YYNGEE. The CDR3 is CASSVGPAEGYTF. CDR3 sequence (DNA): TGTGCCAGCAGCGTAGGGCCCGCGGAGGGCTACACCTTC.

The chain uses TRBV12-3 or TRBV12-4 and TRBJ1-1; D unclear. The CDR3 length is 17 residues. V gave up 1 base and J gave up 1 base, with 16 bases separating them. The CDR3, as DNA: TGTGCCAGCAGTTTAGGATTAGGCACAGCCACGAACACTGAAGCTTTCTTT. Translating gives CASSLGLGTATNTEAFF.

The chain uses TRBV2 and TRBJ1-2; a possible D gene is TRBD1 (6 bases). Trimming took off 8 bases at V and 8 bases at J, with 27 bases between the two ends. CDR1 is SNHLY and CDR2 is FYNNEI in the germline V gene. CDR3 length: 16 amino acids. CDR3 coding DNA: TGTGCCAGCTCACCTCCCGACAGTGGAGCTACAGGGGGCTACACCTTC. Its translation: CASSPPDSGATGGYTF.

The chain carries TRBV10-3 and TRBJ1-3; the D is unclear. The germline CDR1 and CDR2 sequences are ENHRY and SYGVKD. Trimming cost V 10 bases and J 2 bases, with 18 bases left between them. The length of the CDR3 is 15 residues. CDR3 sequence: CANLRETQTGNTIYF. CDR3 DNA: TGTGCCAACCTCCGGGAGACACAGACTGGAAACACCATATATTTT.

This clonotype was observed many times. J is TRBJ2-1 and V is TRBV29-1; 10 bases map to TRBD2. Looked up from germline, CDR1 is SQVTM and CDR2 is ANQGSEA. The CDR3 covers 13 residues. Trimming took 7 bases from V and 9 from J; bases not matched to a gene: 9. The CDR3 loop reads CSASGTSASEQFF. In nucleotides, the CDR3 is TGCAGCGCCTCCGGGACTAGCGCTTCTGAGCAGTTCTTC.

This clonotype was seen ten or more times. V and J are TRBV19 and TRBJ2-3; 12 bases fit TRBD1. V trimming: 4 bases; J trimming: 4 bases; junction bases outside the gene matches: 6. The CDR3 is 16 amino acids. The V gene's germline CDR1 is LNHDA and CDR2 SQIVND (reference sequence). The CDR3 region is CASSRGQGANADTQYF. The CDR3 bases are TGTGCCAGTAGTAGGGGACAGGGGGCGAATGCAGATACGCAGTATTTT.

This clonotype occurred a few times. The V and J genes are TRBV4-2 and TRBJ1-1, with 9 positions matching TRBD1. The V and J ends lost 3 bases and 3 bases, in that order; junction bases with no gene match: 14. Germline values: CDR1 LGHNA, CDR2 YNFKEQ. The CDR3 is made up of 18 amino acids. As DNA, the CDR3 is TGTGCCAGCAGCCATGACCTCCGGGACAGGGTAGTGCACACTGAAGCTTTCTTT. Translated: CASSHDLRDRVVHTEAFF.

The table lists this clonotype with many counts. The genes are TRBV11-2 and TRBJ1-4; TRBD1 agrees at 9 bases. This CDR3 is built from 15 residues. Germline loops: CDR1 SGHAT, CDR2 FQNNGV. J gave up 5 bases and V 4 bases, and 5 bases lay outside the gene matches. The CDR3 sequence is CASSSPGTGNEKLFF. CDR3 DNA sequence: TGTGCCAGCAGCTCCCCCGGGACAGGGAATGAAAAACTGTTTTTT.

This clonotype was counted many times. This chain links TRBV5-1 with TRBJ2-3; D possibly corresponds to TRBD2 (5 bases). Germline-derived CDR1 and CDR2 are SGHRS and YFSETQ. CDR3 length: 15 amino acids. Trimming shortened V by 3 bases and J by 0 bases, and 11 bases separated the two germline ends. This chain's CDR3 is CASSSTTTSTDTQYF. In DNA form, the CDR3 reads TGCGCCAGCAGCTCGACTACGACTAGCACAGATACGCAGTATTTT.

This clonotype showed up many times. The chain uses TRBV5-8 and TRBJ1-6, with TRBD1 matching 7 bases. The CDR3 runs to 14 residues. Germline assignment: CDR1 SGHTS and CDR2 YDEGEE. Trimming at V came to 4 bases and at J to 7 bases, leaving 5 bases not matched to a gene. Here the CDR3 reads CASSTGAENSPLHF. As DNA, the CDR3 is TGTGCCAGCAGCACAGGGGCCGAGAATTCACCCCTCCACTTT.